This entry describes one T cell receptor beta chain. This CDR3 has 16 residues. Looked up from germline, CDR1 is SGHVT and CDR2 is SQSDAQ. Unmatched junction bases numbered 8, after V lost 6 bases and J lost 1 base. The data were obtained in a study of tumor-infiltrating lymphocytes in oesophageal squamous cell carcinoma. Via MiXCR, TCRdb re-called the PCR reads, giving one row per CDR3 protein. The table lists 15,000 to 20,000 distinct CDR3 sequences, roughly 53% of them singletons. Sequenced material: esophageal tumor tissue. The V gene is TRBV7-4, the J gene TRBJ2-7, with 11 bases fitting TRBD1. This receptor was obtained from a male donor with esophageal squamous cell carcinoma. The CDR3 DNA reads TGTGCCAGCAGAACGCCCGGGACAGGGGGTTCCTACGAGCAGTACTTC. This encodes CASRTPGTGGSYEQYF. The full variable domain, rest sourced from reference TRBV7-4 and TRBJ2-7, is GAGVSQSPRYKVAKRGRDVALRCDSISGHVTLYWYRQTLGQGSEVLTYSQSDAQRDKSGRPSGRFSAERPERSVSTLKIQRTEQGDSAVYLCASRTPGTGGSYEQYFGPGTRLTVT.